The 27 T cell receptor beta chains reported below all come from one sample, sequenced in a study of control samples from healthy donors and cancer patients. The protocol was immunoSEQ multiplex PCR, while the TCRdb copy is restricted to in-frame clones and leaves out a portion. The sample contains under 20,000 clones, around 80% of which appear only once. The sample was PBMCs. The origin of the receptors is a man older than 75 with head and neck cancer.

The CDR3 reads CASSPTSGVPEQFF. In DNA, the CDR3 is TGCGCCAGCAGCCCGACTAGCGGGGTCCCTGAGCAGTTCTTC. The V gene is TRBV5-1, the J gene TRBJ2-1, with 11 bases that match TRBD2. Germline V gene data show CDR1 as SGHRS and CDR2 as YFSETQ. With 4 bases clipped from V and 9 bases from J, the junction kept 6 bases outside the gene matches. The CDR3 covers 14 residues.

The chain combines TRBV6-2 or TRBV6-3 with TRBJ2-5; D is unclear. The V gene's germline CDR1 is MNHEY and CDR2 SVGEGT. The ends were cut back, 4 bases at V and 0 bases at J, with 3 bases in the middle. The CDR3 is 12 residues long. In DNA, the CDR3 is TGTGCCAGCAGTTTTTACCAAGAGACCCAGTACTTC. Translated, it gives CASSFYQETQYF.

V gene TRBV3-1 (or the pseudogene TRBV3-2) combines with J gene TRBJ2-3; no definite D call. V gave up 4 bases and J gave up 6 bases, with 14 bases separating them. The CDR3 contains 14 residues. Germline V gene sequence: CDR1 LGHDT, CDR2 YNNKEL (reference sequence). CDR3 residues: CASSLEGVGDTQYF. CDR3 bases: TGTGCCAGCAGCCTCGAAGGTGTCGGGGATACGCAGTATTTT.

This clone was recorded a few times. The chain is built from TRBV19 and TRBJ1-2; 12 positions agree with TRBD1. V trimming: 10 bases; J trimming: 6 bases; junction bases outside the gene matches: 9. The length of the CDR3 is 14 residues. Germline CDR1 LNHDA, CDR2 SQIVND (reference sequence). CDR3 region: CATSGQGARNGYTF. In DNA, the CDR3 is TGTGCCACCTCGGGACAGGGGGCTCGGAATGGCTACACCTTC.

The chain recombines TRBV5-4 with TRBJ2-2, with unresolved D. The V gene lost 2 bases and the J gene lost 5 bases, with 13 bases spanning the gap. The CDR3 contains 15 residues. Germline CDR1 SGHNT, CDR2 YYREEE (reference sequence). Here the CDR3 DNA reads TGTGCCAGCAGCTTAAATCAAACTGAGACCGGGGAGCTGTTTTTT. Its translation: CASSLNQTETGELFF.

V gene TRBV5-1 combines with J gene TRBJ1-5, with D uncertain. Germline V lookup: CDR1 SGHRS, CDR2 YFSETQ. The V end was cut by 4 bases, the J end by 3 bases, with 11 bases between. The CDR3 runs 14 residues. In DNA, the CDR3 is TGCGCCAGCAGCCCCGGAAACCTCAATCAGCCCCAGCATTTT. Encoded protein: CASSPGNLNQPQHF.

This chain links TRBV4-1 with TRBJ1-2; a possible D gene is TRBD1 (6 bases). Germline V gives CDR1 MGHRA, CDR2 YSYEKL. The CDR3 loop spans 15 amino acids. The germline V and J ends were trimmed by 0 bases and 6 bases, with 14 bases remaining between them. The CDR3 nucleotides read TGCGCCAGCAGCCAAGAGATGAGCAGGGGCAATGGCTACACCTTC. Residues: CASSQEMSRGNGYTF.

A single count supports this clone. V usage is TRBV6-1 and J usage is TRBJ2-7; no clear D gene. The CDR3 totals 14 residues. The germline V gene has CDR1 MNHNS and CDR2 SASEGT. Between the trimmed V and J ends, which lost 3 bases and 8 bases, there was a span of 17 bases. Here the CDR3 DNA reads TGTGCCAGCAGTGACGGCAGTTCCTTATCTAAGCAGTACTTC. This gives the protein CASSDGSSLSKQYF.

V gene TRBV4-1 combines with J gene TRBJ2-7; D is unclear. The CDR3 has 13 amino acids. Germline V gives CDR1 MGHRA, CDR2 YSYEKL. V was shortened by 3 bases and J by 2 bases, with 8 bases between the two germline ends. The CDR3 loop reads CASSQGSTYEQYF. As DNA, the CDR3 is TGCGCCAGCAGCCAGGGCAGCACCTACGAGCAGTACTTC.

The V and J genes are TRBV29-1 and TRBJ1-2; no clear D. The CDR3 consists of 13 residues. In germline, CDR1 is SQVTM, CDR2 ANQGSEA. The ends were cut back, 3 bases at V and 7 bases at J, with 15 bases in the middle. The CDR3 here is CSVEVGYLTGYTF. The DNA for the CDR3 is TGCAGCGTTGAGGTCGGGTACCTGACTGGCTACACCTTC.

The chain links TRBV3-1 (or the pseudogene TRBV3-2) to TRBJ1-2, with D possibly matching TRBD1 (6 bases). There are 16 residues in the CDR3. Germline CDR1 is LGHDT and CDR2 is YNNKEL (reference sequence). Deletions cut 4 bases from V and 3 bases from J, with 18 bases between. CDR3 in DNA: TGTGCCAGCAGCCCAACCTCCGGGACACATTACTATGGCTACACCTTC. Its translation: CASSPTSGTHYYGYTF.

This sequence joins TRBV5-1 and TRBJ2-5; perhaps D is TRBD1 or TRBD2 (5 bases each). The V gene's germline CDR1 is SGHRS and CDR2 YFSETQ. The germline V and J ends were trimmed by 2 bases and 3 bases, with 8 bases remaining between them. The CDR3 extends over 13 amino acids. The CDR3 loop is CASSFGAEETQYF. The DNA of the CDR3 is TGCGCCAGCAGCTTCGGGGCGGAAGAGACCCAGTACTTC.

J is TRBJ1-1 and V is TRBV29-1; no reliable D call. The CDR3 runs to 12 residues. Trimming took 3 bases from V and 1 from J, leaving 6 bases between them. The germline CDR1 and CDR2 sequences are SQVTM and ANQGSEA. CDR3 in DNA: TGCAGCGTTGACGACGGGAACACTGAAGCTTTCTTT. It specifies CSVDDGNTEAFF.

The chain uses TRBV19 and TRBJ2-1; 8 nucleotides line up with TRBD1. CDR3 size: 15 residues. CDR1 LNHDA and CDR2 SQIVND come from the germline V gene (reference sequence). V was clipped by 1 base and J by 8 bases; unmatched bases: 7. The CDR3 nucleotides are TGTGCCAGTAGTATAGCTTGGACAGGGTACTATGAGCAGTTCTTC. This gives the protein CASSIAWTGYYEQFF. Filled out from reference TRBV19 and TRBJ2-1, the complete variable domain reads DGGITQSPKYLFRKEGQNVTLSCEQNLNHDAMYWYRQDPGQGLRLIYYSQIVNDFQKGDIAEGYSVSREKKESFPLTVTSAQKNPTAFYLCASSIAWTGYYEQFFGPGTRLTVL.

This clone came up once. The CDR3 region is CAWSADRNTEAFF. DNA of the CDR3: TGTGCCTGGAGCGCCGACAGAAACACTGAAGCTTTCTTT. The chain couples TRBV30 to TRBJ1-1; a possible D gene is TRBD1 (5 bases). The germline V gene has CDR1 GTSNPN and CDR2 SVGIG (reference sequence). CDR3 length equals 13 residues. Deletions cut 3 bases from V and 2 bases from J, with 10 bases between.

This clone was observed a handful of times. CDR3 region: CASTPPGIYEQYF. DNA for the CDR3: TGTGCCAGCACCCCCCCGGGTATCTACGAGCAGTACTTC. V gene TRBV6-5 combines with J gene TRBJ2-7, with D uncertain. V lost 7 bases, J lost 3 bases, and 13 bases lay in between. The CDR3 totals 13 residues. CDR1 is MNHEY and CDR2 is SVGAGI in the germline V gene.

The chain carries TRBV7-2 and TRBJ1-6; 9 bases are a match to TRBD1. Germline V gene sequence: CDR1 SGHTA, CDR2 FQGNSA. The CDR3 has 15 residues. With V trimmed by 3 bases and J by 10 bases, 7 bases remained unmatched. CDR3 region: CASSLAPGQGSPLHF. The CDR3 DNA sequence: TGTGCCAGCAGCTTGGCACCGGGACAGGGATCACCCCTCCACTTT.

This chain connects TRBV7-3 to TRBJ2-2, with TRBD2 matching over 8 bases. The CDR3 has 16 residues. V lost 5 bases, J lost 6 bases, and 11 bases stayed unmatched. Germline V lookup: CDR1 SGHTA, CDR2 FQGTGA. For the CDR3, the DNA is TGTGCCAGCAGCCCCCGGGGGGGCGGGGGGCCCGGGGAGCTGTTTTTT. Protein product: CASSPRGGGGPGELFF.

This rearrangement joins TRBV18 to TRBJ2-3, with D unclear. Trimming cost V 4 bases and J 5 bases, with 4 bases left between them. The germline CDR1 and CDR2 sequences are KGHSH and LQKENI. CDR3 size: 11 residues. The CDR3 protein is CASSRIDTQYF. In nucleotides, the CDR3 is TGTGCCAGCTCACGAATAGATACGCAGTATTTT.

This clone was seen only once. V and J are TRBV5-1 and TRBJ2-1; D remains ambiguous. Germline V gene lookup returns CDR1 SGHRS and CDR2 YFSETQ. V was cut by 0 bases and J by 0 bases, with 10 bases left in between. The CDR3 is made up of 16 amino acids. CDR3 loop: CASSLAGISSYNEQFF. CDR3 nucleotides: TGCGCCAGCAGCTTGGCTGGGATCAGCTCCTACAATGAGCAGTTCTTC.

This chain links TRBV19 with TRBJ2-7, with D unresolved. The germline V and J ends were trimmed by 5 bases and 4 bases, with 12 bases remaining between them. The CDR3 is 13 amino acids. The germline V gene has CDR1 LNHDA and CDR2 SQIVND (reference sequence). CDR3 nucleotide sequence: TGTGCCAGTAGTCCCTGGGGAATTTACGAGCAGTACTTC. Translation: CASSPWGIYEQYF.

This clone showed up just once. The chain couples TRBV9 to TRBJ1-2, with 11 nucleotides matching TRBD1. Per the germline V gene, CDR1 is SGDLS and CDR2 is YYNGEE. The length of the CDR3 is 15 residues. V trimming: 5 bases; J trimming: 4 bases; junction bases outside the gene matches: 7. In DNA, the CDR3 is TGTGCCAGCAGGACCTGGACAGGGGGCGGCTATGGCTACACCTTC. This codes for CASRTWTGGGYGYTF.

The chain has TRBV29-1 and TRBJ2-1, with D tentatively TRBD2 (5 bases). CDR1 is SQVTM and CDR2 is ANQGSEA in the germline V gene. CDR3 length: 13 residues. The V end was cut by 0 bases, the J end by 3 bases, with 6 bases between. The CDR3 loop reads CSVEDDYYNEQFF. As DNA, the CDR3 is TGCAGCGTTGAAGATGACTACTACAATGAGCAGTTCTTC.

This chain connects TRBV5-1 to TRBJ2-7; possibly TRBD1 or TRBD2 for D (6 bases each). The ends were cut back, 0 bases at V and 6 bases at J, with 13 bases in the middle. The CDR3 length is 14 residues. In germline, CDR1 is SGHRS, CDR2 YFSETQ. CDR3 sequence: CASSLDKGGREQYF. CDR3 DNA sequence: TGCGCCAGCAGCTTGGACAAGGGGGGCCGCGAGCAGTACTTC.

This clone was recorded once. The chain has TRBV28 and TRBJ1-2; D ambiguous. The germline V and J ends were trimmed by 2 bases and 8 bases, with 18 bases remaining between them. Germline V gene sequence: CDR1 MDHEN, CDR2 SYDVKM. This CDR3 comprises 15 residues. The CDR3 sequence: CASSLLEEGPRGYTF. The CDR3 region has the DNA TGTGCCAGCAGTTTACTCGAGGAGGGCCCTAGGGGCTACACCTTC.

In its sample, this clone was seen once. This chain joins TRBV7-8 and TRBJ2-7; D may match TRBD1 or TRBD2 (5 bases each). The CDR3 totals 14 residues. The V gene lost 5 bases and the J gene lost 3 bases, with 14 bases spanning the gap. Germline V gene lookup returns CDR1 SGHVS and CDR2 FQNEAQ. The CDR3, as DNA: TGTGCCAGCAGCCTGGGGGTGGTGAACTACGAGCAGTACTTC. Encoded protein: CASSLGVVNYEQYF.

Points on this clone: The identical CDR3 is also encoded by other nucleotide sequences in the sample. The V call is TRBV29-1, the J call TRBJ2-2; D is ambiguous. This CDR3 has 14 amino acids. With 2 bases removed from V and 2 bases from J, the gap between germline ends came to 9 bases. CDR1 and CDR2 (germline): SQVTM, ANQGSEA. The CDR3 region is CSVEPLPNTGELFF. The CDR3 DNA sequence: TGCAGCGTTGAACCCTTACCAAACACCGGGGAGCTGTTTTTT.